The 2 T cell receptor beta chains below were found in one sample sequenced in a study of vaccination and CD4 T cells after COVID-19. Researchers used the Oncomine TCR Beta short-read assay to sequence DNA from cultured CD4+ T cells. TCRdb independently ran MiXCR on the PCR reads; one entry per CDR3 protein. The profile shows some 15,000 distinct CDR3 sequences, 52% of them singletons. Antigens for these TCRs are unknown. The treatment: roughly ten-day PBMC culture with coronavirus spike peptide pools or control peptides (ViraFEST assay). What was sequenced was CD4+ T cells from blood, cultured in vitro. The receptors come from a human donor who had recovered from COVID-19.

The rearrangement uses TRBV9 and TRBJ1-6, with no clear D. Trimming removed 0 bases from V and 5 bases from J, with 6 bases in between. Germline CDR1 is SGDLS and CDR2 is YYNGEE. The CDR3 has 14 residues. This CDR3 reads CASSVEGHNSPLHF. Here the CDR3 DNA reads TGTGCCAGCAGCGTAGAAGGTCATAATTCACCCCTCCACTTT.

This clonotype appeared a single time. The CDR3 bases are TGTGCCAGCAGTTACCCGGCTAGCGGAAGGTACGAGCAGTACTTC. Translating it yields CASSYPASGRYEQYF. This chain links TRBV6-5 with TRBJ2-7; the match to TRBD2 covers 7 bases. This CDR3 spans 15 amino acids. The junction had 8 bases not matched to a gene; V was cut back by 2 bases and J by 4 bases. Germline CDR1 and CDR2: MNHEY and SVGAGI.